The 23 T cell receptor beta chains listed next were all sequenced from one sample in a study of blood T cell repertoires in COVID-19. Clones were sequenced by immunoSEQ multiplex PCR, and TCRdb holds only the in-frame ones, with some missing. The repertoire holds under 300,000 clones, with 80% to 90% as singletons. The source material was peripheral blood. These receptor sequences come from a woman aged 25-40 years with active or convalescent COVID-19.

This clone was detected only once. The chain combines TRBV29-1 with TRBJ1-1; 7 nucleotides align to TRBD1. V shed 3 bases and J 4 bases; nucleotides not matched to a gene: 5. The CDR3 sequence is 13 residues long. Germline values: CDR1 SQVTM, CDR2 ANQGSEA. The CDR3 DNA follows: TGCAGCGTTGACCGTCAGGGGGGCACTGAAGCTTTCTTT. It translates to CSVDRQGGTEAFF. Full variable domain (remainder filled in from reference TRBV29-1 and TRBJ1-1): SAVISQKPSRDICQRGTSLTIQCQVDSQVTMMFWYRQQPGQSLTLIATANQGSEATYESGFVIDKFPISRPNLTFSTLTVSNMSPEDSSIYLCSVDRQGGTEAFFGQGTRLTVV.

The V gene is TRBV2, the J gene TRBJ2-3, with 8 bases that match TRBD2. The CDR3 is 18 residues long. CDR1 is SNHLY, CDR2 FYNNEI, per germline. The V and J ends lost 0 bases and 2 bases, in that order; junction bases with no gene match: 10. The CDR3 reads CASSEAPLGRGVTDTQYF. The DNA for the CDR3 is TGTGCCAGCAGTGAAGCACCCCTAGGGCGGGGGGTCACAGATACGCAGTATTTT.

The rearrangement joins TRBV7-2 to TRBJ1-2; tentatively, D is TRBD1 (5 bases). This CDR3 is built from 17 residues. V was shortened by 2 bases and J by 2 bases, with 18 bases between the two germline ends. Germline V gives CDR1 SGHTA, CDR2 FQGNSA. CDR3 sequence reads: CASSLSPTLQGNYGYTF. The CDR3 DNA follows: TGTGCCAGCAGCTTAAGCCCTACGTTGCAGGGAAACTATGGCTACACCTTC. Full variable domain (remainder filled in from reference TRBV7-2 and TRBJ1-2): GAGVSQSPSNKVTEKGKDVELRCDPISGHTALYWYRQSLGQGLEFLIYFQGNSAPDKSGLPSDRFSAERTGGSVSTLTIQRTQQEDSAVYLCASSLSPTLQGNYGYTFGSGTRLTVV.

The chain combines TRBV6-2 or TRBV6-3 with TRBJ2-2; D perhaps matches TRBD1 (5 bases). Trimming stripped 5 bases from V and 5 bases from J, with 15 bases between. The germline CDR1 and CDR2 sequences are MNHEY and SVGEGT. The CDR3 extends over 15 amino acids. For the CDR3, the DNA is TGTGCCAGCAGTAAGGGTGGGGCCGGGACCGGGGAGCTGTTTTTT. This encodes CASSKGGAGTGELFF.

V is TRBV27 and J is TRBJ1-1, with TRBD1 identical over 7 bases. Germline-derived CDR1 and CDR2 are MNHEY and SMNVEV (reference sequence). CDR3 size: 16 residues. With V trimmed by 2 bases and J by 1 base, 7 bases remained unmatched. The CDR3 nucleotides are TGTGCCAGCAGTTTACGAGGGGGCCGGGCGAACACTGAAGCTTTCTTT. Protein product: CASSLRGGRANTEAFF.

J is TRBJ1-3 and V is TRBV18; unclear D gene. The CDR3 loop spans 15 amino acids. V dropped 0 bases and J dropped 0 bases, with 6 bases sitting between them. Germline CDR1 is KGHSH and CDR2 is LQKENI. DNA of the CDR3: TGTGCCAGCTCACCACCATGGGCCTCTGGAAACACCATATATTTT. Residues: CASSPPWASGNTIYF.

The gene calls are TRBV28 and TRBJ1-5, with TRBD1 matching over 8 bases. CDR3 length equals 15 residues. Trimming at V came to 6 bases and at J to 5 bases, leaving 9 bases not matched to a gene. CDR1 and CDR2 from the germline V gene are MDHEN and SYDVKM. CDR3: CASSPGQGVDQPQHF. In DNA, the CDR3 is TGTGCCAGCAGCCCAGGACAGGGAGTCGATCAGCCCCAGCATTTT.

This rearrangement joins TRBV5-1 to TRBJ2-3, with a possible D match to TRBD1 (6 bases). V lost 0 bases, J lost 3 bases, and 8 bases lay in between. Germline-derived CDR1 and CDR2 are SGHRS and YFSETQ. This CDR3 region has 14 residues. The CDR3 bases are TGCGCCAGCAGCTTGGACCAGGGGACAGATACGCAGTATTTT. It is translated as CASSLDQGTDTQYF.

The chain is built from TRBV2 and TRBJ1-6, with 7 bases lining up with TRBD1. Germline loops: CDR1 SNHLY, CDR2 FYNNEI. The CDR3 has 14 residues. Unmatched junction bases numbered 6, after V lost 6 bases and J lost 7 bases. CDR3 coding DNA: TGTGCCAGCAGGAGGGACAGCGAGAATTCACCCCTCCACTTT. It encodes CASRRDSENSPLHF.

The V and J genes are TRBV24-1 and TRBJ1-2, with 7 bases fitting TRBD1. The CDR3 consists of 13 residues. Trimming took 7 bases from V and 6 from J; bases not matched to a gene: 7. Germline CDR1 and CDR2: KGHDR and SFDVKD. The CDR3 DNA follows: TGTGCCACCAGCCCCCGTACAGGGGATGGCTACACCTTC. It encodes CATSPRTGDGYTF.

The gene calls are TRBV6-2 or TRBV6-3 and TRBJ1-5; D is unresolved. Germline CDR1 MNHEY, CDR2 SVGEGT. The CDR3 spans 16 residues. The germline V and J ends were trimmed by 0 bases and 3 bases, with 12 bases remaining between them. This CDR3 is CASSYSMITPNQPQHF. For the CDR3, the DNA is TGTGCCAGCAGTTACTCGATGATAACTCCCAATCAGCCCCAGCATTTT.

The chain links TRBV30 to TRBJ1-1; possibly TRBD1 for D (5 bases). Between the trimmed V and J ends, which lost 4 bases and 1 base, there was a span of 7 bases. Per germline, CDR1 GTSNPN and CDR2 SVGIG (reference sequence). This CDR3 comprises 12 residues. CDR3: CAWTTGNTEAFF. CDR3 bases: TGTGCCTGGACCACAGGGAACACTGAAGCTTTCTTT.

The chain recombines TRBV9 with TRBJ1-1; the D is unclear. Trimming left V 2 bases short and J 1 base short, with 9 bases between. The CDR3 loop spans 14 amino acids. CDR1 SGDLS and CDR2 YYNGEE come from the germline V gene. The CDR3 DNA sequence: TGTGCCAGCAGCGTCACTTCGGGGAACACTGAAGCTTTCTTT. Translating it yields CASSVTSGNTEAFF.

J is TRBJ2-7 and V is TRBV10-3; 8 bases line up with TRBD2. The V and J ends lost 6 bases and 5 bases, in that order; junction bases with no gene match: 6. Germline CDR1 reads ENHRY; CDR2 reads SYGVKD. CDR3 length: 13 residues. DNA of the CDR3: TGTGCCATCAGCACGGGGGGGCAAAACGAGCAGTACTTC. Its translation: CAISTGGQNEQYF.

The chain combines TRBV9 with TRBJ2-5; 8 bases fit TRBD1. Germline V gives CDR1 SGDLS, CDR2 YYNGEE. CDR3 length equals 15 residues. Trimming removed 0 bases from V and 8 bases from J; junction bases left unmatched: 9. The CDR3 sequence is CASSVEIGTGPTQYF. CDR3 nucleotides: TGTGCCAGCAGCGTAGAAATCGGGACAGGTCCAACCCAGTACTTC. Complete variable domain (other parts from reference TRBV9 and TRBJ2-5): DSGVTQTPKHLITATGQRVTLRCSPRSGDLSVYWYQQSLDQGLQFLIQYYNGEERAKGNILERFSAQQFPDLHSELNLSSLELGDSALYFCASSVEIGTGPTQYFGPGTRLLVL.

The chain joins TRBV9 to TRBJ2-7; D is ambiguous. The V gene lost 3 bases and the J gene lost 0 bases, with 10 bases spanning the gap. The length of the CDR3 is 14 residues. Germline assignment: CDR1 SGDLS and CDR2 YYNGEE. This CDR3 reads CASSATPSSYEQYF. CDR3 sequence (DNA): TGTGCCAGCAGCGCCACTCCTAGCTCCTACGAGCAGTACTTC. The entire variable domain, with the rest obtained from reference TRBV9 and TRBJ2-7, is as follows: DSGVTQTPKHLITATGQRVTLRCSPRSGDLSVYWYQQSLDQGLQFLIQYYNGEERAKGNILERFSAQQFPDLHSELNLSSLELGDSALYFCASSATPSSYEQYFGPGTRLTVT.

This clone was counted a few times. The J gene is TRBJ2-4, the V gene TRBV6-4; a possible D gene is TRBD1 (6 bases). Looked up from germline, CDR1 is MRHNA and CDR2 is SNTAGT. V lost 7 bases, J lost 0 bases, and 16 bases lay in between. The CDR3 has 16 amino acids. The CDR3 here is CASKESGALAKNIQYF. The CDR3 nucleotides are TGTGCCAGCAAGGAATCAGGGGCCTTAGCCAAAAACATTCAGTACTTC.

Here the CDR3 DNA reads TGTGCCAGCTCACCTATAAGGGACAGGTCTTCACCCTCTGGAAACACCATATATTTT. Translation: CASSPIRDRSSPSGNTIYF. J is TRBJ1-3 and V is TRBV18; 8 positions agree with TRBD1. Germline V lookup: CDR1 KGHSH, CDR2 LQKENI. This CDR3 is 19 amino acids long. Losses at the gene ends were 3 bases for V and 0 bases for J; bases not matched to a gene: 13.

The V call is TRBV7-3, the J call TRBJ2-7; TRBD1 matches 10 bases. The germline V gene encodes CDR1 SGHTA and CDR2 FQGTGA. The J segment lost 6 bases and the V segment lost 1 base, leaving 6 bases of the junction unmatched. The CDR3 extends over 15 amino acids. The CDR3 is CASSLNPGQGVEQYF. Written as DNA, the CDR3 is TGTGCCAGCAGCTTAAATCCCGGACAGGGGGTCGAGCAGTACTTC. The full variable domain, rest sourced from reference TRBV7-3 and TRBJ2-7, is GAGVSQTPSNKVTEKGKYVELRCDPISGHTALYWYRQSLGQGPEFLIYFQGTGAADDSGLPNDRFFAVRPEGSVSTLKIQRTERGDSAVYLCASSLNPGQGVEQYFGPGTRLTVT.

The chain recombines TRBV10-2 with TRBJ2-7, with TRBD2 identical over 8 bases. CDR3 length equals 17 residues. Germline CDR1 is WSHSY and CDR2 is SAAADI. The V and J ends lost 3 bases and 3 bases, in that order; junction bases with no gene match: 13. The CDR3: CASSDPSNSGAVYEQYF. As DNA, the CDR3 is TGCGCCAGCAGTGACCCTTCAAATAGCGGGGCGGTCTACGAGCAGTACTTC.

The V and J genes are TRBV9 and TRBJ2-2; possible D gene TRBD2, 5 bases. The CDR3 extends over 16 amino acids. Trimming took off 4 bases at V and 5 bases at J, with 18 bases between the two ends. The germline gives CDR1 SGDLS, CDR2 YYNGEE. CDR3 DNA: TGTGCCAGCAGCCCGCCGGTCGGGGTGGTGACCGGGGAGCTGTTTTTT. Its translation: CASSPPVGVVTGELFF.

V gene TRBV2 combines with J gene TRBJ2-5, with TRBD1 as a possible D gene (6 bases). From germline, CDR1 is SNHLY and CDR2 FYNNEI. V was cut by 5 bases and J by 5 bases, with 12 bases left in between. The CDR3 has 13 amino acids. CDR3 amino acids: CASSLQGWETQYF. In DNA, the CDR3 is TGTGCCAGCAGTCTACAGGGATGGGAGACCCAGTACTTC.

The chain is built from TRBV7-9 and TRBJ2-5; TRBD2 matches 9 bases. CDR1 and CDR2 from the germline V gene are SEHNR and FQNEAQ (reference sequence). After removal of 3 bases from V and 5 bases from J, the junction contained 7 bases not matched to a gene. The CDR3 runs 15 residues. Here the CDR3 reads CASSLAGGPRETQYF. CDR3 coding DNA: TGTGCCAGCAGCTTGGCGGGGGGGCCGCGGGAGACCCAGTACTTC.